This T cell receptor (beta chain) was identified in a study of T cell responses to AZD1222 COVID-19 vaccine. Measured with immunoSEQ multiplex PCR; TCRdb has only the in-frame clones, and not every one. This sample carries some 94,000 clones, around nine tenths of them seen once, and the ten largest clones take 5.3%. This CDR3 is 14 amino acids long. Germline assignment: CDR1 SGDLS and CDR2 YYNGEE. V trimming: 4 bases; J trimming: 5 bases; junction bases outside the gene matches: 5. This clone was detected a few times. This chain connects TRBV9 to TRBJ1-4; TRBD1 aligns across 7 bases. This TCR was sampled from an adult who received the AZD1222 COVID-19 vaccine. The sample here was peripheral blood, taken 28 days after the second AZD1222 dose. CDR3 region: CASSSGTVNEKLFF. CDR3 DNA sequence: TGTGCCAGCAGCTCAGGGACAGTGAATGAAAAACTGTTTTTT.